This T cell receptor (beta chain) was profiled in a study of T cells after yellow fever vaccination. This clonotype was seen repeatedly, ten times or more. TCR cDNA, made by 5'RACE template switching, carried an added universal primer site and UMIs. A single record per CDR3 protein comes from TCRdb applying MiXCR to the 5' RACE reads. The sample contains tens of thousands of distinct CDR3 sequences, roughly 7% of which appear only once. V shed 0 bases and J 0 bases; nucleotides not matched to a gene: 2. This CDR3 has 17 residues. Germline CDR1 reads SGHRS; CDR2 reads YFSETQ. This sequence was found in a man aged 18 to 29 who received the YFV17D yellow fever vaccine. The starting material was CD8+ T cells sorted from PBMCs, obtained roughly 15 days after the first yellow fever vaccination. The chain uses TRBV5-1 and TRBJ2-6; 8 bases agree with TRBD1. The CDR3 bases are TGCGCCAGCAGCTTGGAAGGGACAGGCTCTGGGGCCAACGTCCTGACTTTC. Translated, it gives CASSLEGTGSGANVLTF.